This paragraph covers one TCR beta chain sequence. As handled by the study authors: Nucleated cell counts were estimated from reference gene primer amplification. Data came from immunoSEQ multiplex PCR; TCRdb stores just in-frame clones and leaves some out. The DNA gave D and trimming, while V, J and clone size come from that table. In the table there are roughly 290,000 clones, roughly 91% of which are singletons. The data stem from a study of blood T cell repertoires in COVID-19. Study background: Donors in the United States, Italy and Spain gave samples during acute or convalescent COVID-19. The analysed material was cDNA or gDNA that came from T cells, B-cell-depleted T cells, or PBMCs.

Deletions cut 4 bases from V and 6 bases from J, with 15 bases between. The CDR3 sequence is 14 residues long. Germline V gene lookup returns CDR1 SGHNT and CDR2 YYREEE (reference sequence). The sample consisted of peripheral blood. This chain connects TRBV5-4 to TRBJ2-3, with D perhaps matching TRBD1 (6 bases). The origin of this receptor is a man aged 30 to 45 with acute or convalescent COVID-19. CDR3 loop: CASSTGTQGDTQYF. The CDR3 nucleotides are TGTGCCAGCAGCACCGGGACCCAGGGGGATACGCAGTATTTT.